The T cell receptor beta chain under discussion was sequenced for a study of OX40 agonist ivuxolimab in advanced cancers. Across the study: The drug used for patients, ivuxolimab, was an agonistic anti-OX40 (CD134) antibody. A partial response was reached by three patients: one with hepatocellular carcinoma and two with cutaneous melanoma.

Generated by immunoSEQ multiplex PCR, the TCRdb table keeps only in-frame clones and is missing some. The sample yields under 25,000 clones, over 80% seen once. CDR3 size: 13 residues. The ends were cut back, 5 bases at V and 0 bases at J, with 6 bases in the middle. The germline V gene encodes CDR1 SGHRS and CDR2 YFSETQ. The clonotype comes from an adult with an advanced solid tumor such as melanoma, head and neck, liver or kidney cancer. This chain links TRBV5-1 with TRBJ1-3; possibly TRBD1 for D (5 bases). The sample was CD4+ or CD8+ T cells sorted from blood, taken in a trial of the OX40 agonist ivuxolimab. This CDR3 is CASSQGSGNTIYF. CDR3 DNA sequence: TGCGCCAGCAGTCAGGGCTCTGGAAACACCATATATTTT. Variable domain in full (rest from reference TRBV5-1 and TRBJ1-3): KAGVTQTPRYLIKTRGQQVTLSCSPISGHRSVSWYQQTPGQGLQFLFEYFSETQRNKGNFPGRFSGRQFSNSRSEMNVSTLELGDSALYLCASSQGSGNTIYFGEGSWLTVV.